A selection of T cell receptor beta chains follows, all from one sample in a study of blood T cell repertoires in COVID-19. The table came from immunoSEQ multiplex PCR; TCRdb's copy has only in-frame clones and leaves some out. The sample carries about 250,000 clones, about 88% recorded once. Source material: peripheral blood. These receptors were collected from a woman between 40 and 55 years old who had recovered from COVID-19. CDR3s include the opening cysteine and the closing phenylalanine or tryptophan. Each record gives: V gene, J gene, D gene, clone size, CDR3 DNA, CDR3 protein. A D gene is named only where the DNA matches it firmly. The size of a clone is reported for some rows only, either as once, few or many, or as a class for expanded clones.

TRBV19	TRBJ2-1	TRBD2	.	TGTGCCAGTAGTATAGTAGCGGGGCGTCTCAATGAGCAGTTCTTC	CASSIVAGRLNEQFF
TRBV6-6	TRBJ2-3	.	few	TGTGCCAGCAGCCCGGGGGGCCAAGTAGATACGCAGTATTTT	CASSPGGQVDTQYF
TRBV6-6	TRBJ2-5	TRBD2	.	TGTGCCAGCAGTTATCGGGCTAGCGGGCCGGAGACCCAGTACTTC	CASSYRASGPETQYF
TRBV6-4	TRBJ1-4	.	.	TGTGCCAGCAGTGCCCCGGGGTGGTGTGGTGAAAAACTGTTTTTT	CASSAPGWCGEKLFF
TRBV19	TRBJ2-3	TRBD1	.	TGTGCCAGTAGAGACAGGGGAATCACAGATACGCAGTATTTT	CASRDRGITDTQYF
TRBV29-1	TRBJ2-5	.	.	TGCAGCGTTGAAGGGGCAGGGTTTTACCAAGAGACCCAGTACTTC	CSVEGAGFYQETQYF
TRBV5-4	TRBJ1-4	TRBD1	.	TGTGCCAGCAGCGATGACAGGGGTAGCAATGAAAAACTGTTTTTT	CASSDDRGSNEKLFF
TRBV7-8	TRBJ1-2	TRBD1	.	TGTGCCAGCAGCTTTGACAGGGGCAGCAACTATGGCTACACCTTC	CASSFDRGSNYGYTF
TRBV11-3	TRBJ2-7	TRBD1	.	TGTGCCAGCAGCTTAGTTTGGACTACGGGACAGGGGTTTGGTGAGCAGTACTTC	CASSLVWTTGQGFGEQYF
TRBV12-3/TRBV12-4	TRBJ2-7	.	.	TGTGCCAGCAGTTTATACTACGAGCAGTACTTC	CASSLYYEQYF
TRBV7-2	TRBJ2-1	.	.	TGTGCCAGCAGCCCACAGCCCCTAGCAGGTTATGGCAATGAGCAGTTCTTC	CASSPQPLAGYGNEQFF
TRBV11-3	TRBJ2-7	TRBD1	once	TGTGCCAGCAGCCCTACAGGGGGACCTTACGAGCAGTACTTC	CASSPTGGPYEQYF
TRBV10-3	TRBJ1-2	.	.	TGTGCCATCAGTGCTAGACAGGAGAACTATGGCTACACCTTC	CAISARQENYGYTF
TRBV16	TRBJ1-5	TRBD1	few	TGTGCCAGCAGCCGCACGACAGGGCCATTTAATCAGCCCCAGCATTTT	CASSRTTGPFNQPQHF
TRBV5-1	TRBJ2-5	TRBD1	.	TGCGCCAGCAGCCGGCAGGGGGCAGAGACCCAGTACTTC	CASSRQGAETQYF
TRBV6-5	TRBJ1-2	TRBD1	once	TGTGCCAGCAGTTCAGGACAGGGCTGGGGCTATGGCTACACCTTC	CASSSGQGWGYGYTF
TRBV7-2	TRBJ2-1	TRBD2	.	TGTGCCAGCAGCCGTCCTTTAACCCTAGCGGGAGGGCCCTACAATGAGCAGTTCTTC	CASSRPLTLAGGPYNEQFF
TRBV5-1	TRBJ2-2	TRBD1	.	TGCGCCAGCAGCTTGAGGACAGGGGGTACCGGGGAGCTGTTTTTT	CASSLRTGGTGELFF
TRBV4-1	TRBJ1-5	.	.	TGCGCCAGCAGCCAAGAGACGACAGTGAATAGCAATCAGCCCCAGCATTTT	CASSQETTVNSNQPQHF
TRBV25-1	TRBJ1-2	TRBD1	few	TGTGCCAGCAGTGAATCTGGCAGGGGGCGCGATGGTGGCTACACCTTC	CASSESGRGRDGGYTF
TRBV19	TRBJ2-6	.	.	TGTGCCAGTAGCGTACTAGCTGCTGGGGCCAACGTCCTGACTTTC	CASSVLAAGANVLTF
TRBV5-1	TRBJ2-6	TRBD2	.	TGCGCCAGCAGCTTGGGCCTAGCGGGGGGCTCTGGGGCCAACGTCCTGACTTTC	CASSLGLAGGSGANVLTF
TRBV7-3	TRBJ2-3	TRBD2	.	TGTGCCAGCAGCTTAGAGAGCCAGCGGGAGCCCACAGATACGCAGTATTTT	CASSLESQREPTDTQYF
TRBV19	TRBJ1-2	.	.	TGTGCCAGTAAGAGGGACGGGGGATTCTATGGCTACACCTTC	CASKRDGGFYGYTF
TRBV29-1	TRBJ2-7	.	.	TGCAGCGTTCGGTCGAGCTCCTACGAGCAGTACTTC	CSVRSSSYEQYF
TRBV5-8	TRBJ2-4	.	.	TGTGCCAGCAGCTTGGGGGCGACTAAACTAGCCAAAAACATTCAGTACTTC	CASSLGATKLAKNIQYF
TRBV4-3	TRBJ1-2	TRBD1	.	TGCGCCAGCAGCCAAGGGGGGACAGGCCCCCATGGCTACACCTTC	CASSQGGTGPHGYTF
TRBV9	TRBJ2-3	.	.	TGTGCCAGCAGCGGCGGACTGGATACGCAGTATTTT	CASSGGLDTQYF
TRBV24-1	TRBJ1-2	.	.	TGTGCCACCAGTGACCTAGCCTGGAGAGGCTACACCTTC	CATSDLAWRGYTF
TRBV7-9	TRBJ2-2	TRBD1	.	TGTGCCAGCAGCCCGTGGGGACAGGGGGGAATTAACACCGGGGAGCTGTTTTTT	CASSPWGQGGINTGELFF